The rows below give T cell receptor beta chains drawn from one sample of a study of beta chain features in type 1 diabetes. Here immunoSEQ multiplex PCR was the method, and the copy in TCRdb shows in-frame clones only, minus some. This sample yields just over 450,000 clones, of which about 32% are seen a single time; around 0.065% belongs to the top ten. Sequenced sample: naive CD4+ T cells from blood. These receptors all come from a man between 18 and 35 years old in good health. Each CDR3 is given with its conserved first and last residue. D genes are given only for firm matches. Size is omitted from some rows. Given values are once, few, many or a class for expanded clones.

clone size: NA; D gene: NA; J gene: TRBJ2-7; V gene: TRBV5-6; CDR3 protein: CASSKRQVYEQYF; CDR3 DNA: TGTGCCAGCAGCAAAAGACAGGTGTACGAGCAGTACTTC
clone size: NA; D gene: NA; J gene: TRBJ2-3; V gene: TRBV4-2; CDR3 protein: CASSRESPSTDTQYF; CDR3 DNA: TGTGCCAGCAGCCGGGAGTCCCCTAGCACAGATACGCAGTATTTT
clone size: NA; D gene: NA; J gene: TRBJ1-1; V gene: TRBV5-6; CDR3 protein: CASTGRGYTEAFF; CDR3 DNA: TGTGCCAGCACCGGGAGGGGATACACTGAAGCTTTCTTT
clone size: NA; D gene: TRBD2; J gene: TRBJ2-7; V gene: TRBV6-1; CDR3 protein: CASSEVGTRLEQYF; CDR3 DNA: TGTGCCAGCAGTGAAGTAGGGACTAGACTCGAGCAGTACTTC
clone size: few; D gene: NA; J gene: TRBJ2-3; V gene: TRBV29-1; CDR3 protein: CSVADSIRTQYF; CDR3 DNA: TGCAGCGTTGCCGACTCCATCAGAACGCAGTATTTT
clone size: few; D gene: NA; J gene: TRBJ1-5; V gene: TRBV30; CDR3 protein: CAWSDGRSNQPQHF; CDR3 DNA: TGTGCCTGGAGTGATGGAAGGAGCAATCAGCCCCAGCATTTT
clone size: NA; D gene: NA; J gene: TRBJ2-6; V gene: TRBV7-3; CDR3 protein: CASSFPASGANVLTF; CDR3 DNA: TGTGCCAGCAGCTTTCCCGCCTCTGGGGCCAACGTCCTGACTTTC
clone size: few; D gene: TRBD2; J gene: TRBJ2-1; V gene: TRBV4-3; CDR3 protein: CASSQDTSGRSYNEQFF; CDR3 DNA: TGCGCCAGCAGCCAAGATACTAGCGGGAGATCCTACAATGAGCAGTTCTTC
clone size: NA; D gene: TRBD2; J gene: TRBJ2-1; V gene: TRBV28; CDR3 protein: CASATTGLAGGPPYNEQFF; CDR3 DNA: TGTGCCAGCGCGACGACGGGACTAGCGGGAGGGCCACCCTACAATGAGCAGTTCTTC
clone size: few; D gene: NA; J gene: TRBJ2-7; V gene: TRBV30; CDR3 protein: CAWSVQPGSNEQYF; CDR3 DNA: TGTGCCTGGAGTGTACAACCAGGGTCCAACGAGCAGTACTTC
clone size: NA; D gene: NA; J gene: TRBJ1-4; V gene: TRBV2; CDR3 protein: CASTGLDNEKLFF; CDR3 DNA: TGTGCCAGCACGGGGCTCGATAATGAAAAACTGTTTTTT
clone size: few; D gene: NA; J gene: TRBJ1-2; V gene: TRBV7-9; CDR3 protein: CASGDSANYGYTF; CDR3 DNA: TGTGCCAGCGGAGACAGTGCCAACTATGGCTACACCTTC
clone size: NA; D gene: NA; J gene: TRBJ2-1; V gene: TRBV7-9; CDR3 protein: CASSLFSVGEQFF; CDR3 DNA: TGTGCCAGCAGCTTATTTTCGGTGGGTGAGCAGTTCTTC
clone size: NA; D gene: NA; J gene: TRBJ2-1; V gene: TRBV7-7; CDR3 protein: CASSHGIGAYNEQFF; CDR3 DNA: TGTGCTAGCAGTCACGGGATCGGTGCCTACAATGAGCAGTTCTTC
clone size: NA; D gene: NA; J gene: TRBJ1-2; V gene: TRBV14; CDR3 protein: CASSQENRVFGYGYTF; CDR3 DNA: TGTGCCAGCAGCCAGGAAAACAGGGTCTTCGGATATGGCTACACCTTC
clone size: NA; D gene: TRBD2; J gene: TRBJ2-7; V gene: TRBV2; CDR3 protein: CASSKRTSGYEQYF; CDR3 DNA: TGTGCCAGCTCGAAGAGGACTAGCGGTTACGAGCAGTACTTC
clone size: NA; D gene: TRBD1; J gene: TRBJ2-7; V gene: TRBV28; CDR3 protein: CASSLSDRGYEQYF; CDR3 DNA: TGTGCCAGCAGTTTGAGCGACAGGGGTTACGAGCAGTACTTC
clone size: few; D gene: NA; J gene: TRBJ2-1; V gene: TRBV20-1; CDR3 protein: CSAREYNEQFF; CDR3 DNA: TGCAGTGCTCGGGAATACAATGAGCAGTTCTTC
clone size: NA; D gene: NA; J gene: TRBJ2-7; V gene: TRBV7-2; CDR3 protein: CASSPEREQYF; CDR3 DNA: TGTGCCAGCAGCCCGGAACGCGAGCAGTACTTC
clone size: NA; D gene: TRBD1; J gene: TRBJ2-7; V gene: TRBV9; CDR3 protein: CASSVSGDRLYF; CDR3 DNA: TGTGCCAGCAGCGTATCGGGGGACAGGCTTTACTTC
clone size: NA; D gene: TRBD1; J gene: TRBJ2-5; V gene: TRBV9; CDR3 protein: CASRSGTGQETQYF; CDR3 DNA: TGTGCCAGCAGGTCCGGGACAGGGCAAGAGACCCAGTACTTC
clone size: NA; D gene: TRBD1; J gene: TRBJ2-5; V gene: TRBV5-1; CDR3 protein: CASSLQGARETQYF; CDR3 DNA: TGCGCCAGCAGCCTACAGGGGGCACGGGAGACCCAGTACTTC
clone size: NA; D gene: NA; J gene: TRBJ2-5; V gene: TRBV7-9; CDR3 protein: CASSLILVQETQYF; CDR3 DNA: TGTGCCAGCAGCTTAATTCTCGTCCAAGAGACCCAGTACTTC
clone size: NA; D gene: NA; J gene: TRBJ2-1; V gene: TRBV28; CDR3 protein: CASRNPRYEQFF; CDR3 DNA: TGTGCCAGCAGAAACCCTAGGTATGAGCAGTTCTTC
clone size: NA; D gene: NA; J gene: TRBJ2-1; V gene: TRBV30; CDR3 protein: CAWTPGQTYNEQFF; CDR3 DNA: TGTGCCTGGACCCCGGGACAAACCTACAATGAGCAGTTCTTC
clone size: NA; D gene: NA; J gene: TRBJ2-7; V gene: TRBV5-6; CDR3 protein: CASSSRRGVPYEQYF; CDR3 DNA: TGTGCCAGCAGTTCTAGAAGAGGGGTCCCCTACGAGCAGTACTTC
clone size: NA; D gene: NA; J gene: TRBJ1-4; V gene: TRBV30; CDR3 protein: CAWSMTGGKLFF; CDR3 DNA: TGTGCCTGGAGTATGACGGGGGGAAAACTGTTTTTT
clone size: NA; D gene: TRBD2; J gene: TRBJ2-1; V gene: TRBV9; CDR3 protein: CASTTSGSSEQFF; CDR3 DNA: TGTGCCAGCACCACTAGCGGGAGTTCTGAGCAGTTCTTC
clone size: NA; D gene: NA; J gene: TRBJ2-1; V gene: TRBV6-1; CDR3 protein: CASSDQDREYNEQFF; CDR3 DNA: TGTGCCAGCAGTGACCAGGACAGAGAGTACAATGAGCAGTTCTTC
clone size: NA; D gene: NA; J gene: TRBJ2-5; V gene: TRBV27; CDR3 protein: CASSVRVRETQYF; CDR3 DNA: TGTGCCAGCAGTGTCAGGGTTCGGGAGACCCAGTACTTC